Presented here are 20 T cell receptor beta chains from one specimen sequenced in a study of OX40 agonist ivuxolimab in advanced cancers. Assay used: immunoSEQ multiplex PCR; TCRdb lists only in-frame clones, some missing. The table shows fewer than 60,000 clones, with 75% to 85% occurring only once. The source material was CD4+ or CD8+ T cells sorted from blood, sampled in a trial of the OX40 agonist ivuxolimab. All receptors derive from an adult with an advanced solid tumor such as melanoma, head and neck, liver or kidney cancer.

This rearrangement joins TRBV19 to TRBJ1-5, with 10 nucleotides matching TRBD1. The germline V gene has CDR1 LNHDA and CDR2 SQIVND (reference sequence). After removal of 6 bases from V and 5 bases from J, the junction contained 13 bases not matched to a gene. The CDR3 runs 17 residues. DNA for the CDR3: TGTGCCAGTAGAATTTCTTTCGGGACAGGGGAGGATCAGCCCCAGCATTTT. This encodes CASRISFGTGEDQPQHF.

The CDR3 coding sequence is TGTGCCAGCAGTAGGGCCCGCCATGAGCAGTTCTTC. This translates into CASSRARHEQFF. The V call is TRBV14, the J call TRBJ2-1; D is uncertain. Per germline, CDR1 SGHDN and CDR2 FVKESK. Trimming left V 6 bases short and J 8 bases short, with 11 bases between. There are 12 residues in the CDR3. Looking up the rest from reference TRBV14 and TRBJ2-1 gives the full variable domain: EAGVTQFPSHSVIEKGQTVTLRCDPISGHDNLYWYRRVMGKEIKFLLHFVKESKQDESGMPNNRFLAERTGGTYSTLKVQPAELEDSGVYFCASSRARHEQFFGPGTRLTVL.

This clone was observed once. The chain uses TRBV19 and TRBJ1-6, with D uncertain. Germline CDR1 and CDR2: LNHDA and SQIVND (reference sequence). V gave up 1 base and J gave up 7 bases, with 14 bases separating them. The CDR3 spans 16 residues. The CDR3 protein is CASSIVIKGGNSPLHF. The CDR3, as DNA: TGTGCCAGTAGTATAGTGATAAAGGGAGGAAATTCACCCCTCCACTTT.

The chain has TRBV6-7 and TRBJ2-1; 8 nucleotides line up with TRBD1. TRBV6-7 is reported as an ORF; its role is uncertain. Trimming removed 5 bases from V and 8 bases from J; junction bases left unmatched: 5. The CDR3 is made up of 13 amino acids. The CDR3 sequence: CASSGQGCDEQFF. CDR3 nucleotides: TGTGCCAGCAGTGGACAGGGATGCGATGAGCAGTTCTTC.

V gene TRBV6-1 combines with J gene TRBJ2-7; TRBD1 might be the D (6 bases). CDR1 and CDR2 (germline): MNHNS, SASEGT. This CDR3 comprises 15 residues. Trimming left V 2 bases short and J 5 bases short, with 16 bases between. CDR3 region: CASSESRGWVDEQYF. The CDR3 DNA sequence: TGTGCCAGCAGTGAATCCAGGGGTTGGGTTGACGAGCAGTACTTC.

For the CDR3, the DNA is TGTGCCAGCAGTCACAGGGCCGTAAGCTATGGCTACACCTTC. Translation gives CASSHRAVSYGYTF. This chain connects TRBV6-1 to TRBJ1-2; TRBD1 might be the D (6 bases). V was pared by 5 bases and J by 4 bases, with 14 bases between. There are 14 residues in the CDR3. Germline lookup yields CDR1 MNHNS and CDR2 SASEGT.

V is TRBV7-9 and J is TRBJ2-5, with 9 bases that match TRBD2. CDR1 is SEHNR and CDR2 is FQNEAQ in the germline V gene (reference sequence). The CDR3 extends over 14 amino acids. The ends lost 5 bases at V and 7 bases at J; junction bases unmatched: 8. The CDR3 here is CASSKAGGPGTQYF. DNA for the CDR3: TGTGCCAGCAGCAAAGCGGGGGGTCCGGGGACCCAGTACTTC.

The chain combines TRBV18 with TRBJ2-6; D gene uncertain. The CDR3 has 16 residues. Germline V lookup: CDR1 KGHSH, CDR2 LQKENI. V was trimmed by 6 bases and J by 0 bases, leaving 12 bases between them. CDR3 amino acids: CASSGQASSGANVLTF. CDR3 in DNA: TGTGCCAGCTCGGGCCAGGCGAGCTCTGGGGCCAACGTCCTGACTTTC.

CDR3 in amino acids: CASSLDRDEPQHF. In DNA form, the CDR3 reads TGTGCCAGCAGCTTGGACCGAGACGAGCCCCAGCATTTT. The V gene is TRBV5-4, the J gene TRBJ1-5; D is undetermined. V was shortened by 0 bases and J by 8 bases, with 9 bases between the two germline ends. CDR1 is SGHNT and CDR2 is YYREEE in the germline V gene (reference sequence). This CDR3 spans 13 amino acids.

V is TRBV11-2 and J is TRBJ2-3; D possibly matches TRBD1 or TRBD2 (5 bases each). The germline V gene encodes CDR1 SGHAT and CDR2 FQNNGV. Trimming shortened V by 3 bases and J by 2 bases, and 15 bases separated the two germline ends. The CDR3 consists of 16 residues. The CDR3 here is CASSLGTQPFTDTQYF. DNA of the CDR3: TGTGCCAGCAGCTTGGGGACGCAACCCTTCACAGATACGCAGTATTTT.

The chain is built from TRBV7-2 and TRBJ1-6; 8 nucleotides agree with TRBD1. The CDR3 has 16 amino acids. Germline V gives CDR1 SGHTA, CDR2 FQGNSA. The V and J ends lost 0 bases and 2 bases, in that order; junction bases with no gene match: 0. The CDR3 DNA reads TGTGCCAGCAGCTTAGCACAGGGGGCCTATAATTCACCCCTCCACTTT. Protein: CASSLAQGAYNSPLHF.

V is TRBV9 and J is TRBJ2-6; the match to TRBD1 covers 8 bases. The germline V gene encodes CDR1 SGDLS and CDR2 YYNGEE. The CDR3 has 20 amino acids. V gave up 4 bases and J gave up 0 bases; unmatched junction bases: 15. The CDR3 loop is CASSTPPGTGGPSGANVLTF. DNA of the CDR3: TGTGCCAGCAGCACCCCCCCCGGGACAGGAGGCCCCTCTGGGGCCAACGTCCTGACTTTC.

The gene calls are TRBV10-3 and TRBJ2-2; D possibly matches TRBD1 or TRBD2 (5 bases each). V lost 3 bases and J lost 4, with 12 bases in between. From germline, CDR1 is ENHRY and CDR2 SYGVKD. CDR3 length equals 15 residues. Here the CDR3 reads CAISEARDGTGELFF. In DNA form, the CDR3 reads TGTGCCATCAGTGAAGCTAGGGACGGCACCGGGGAGCTGTTTTTT.

The CDR3 sequence is CASSRGRDGQETQYF. The DNA of the CDR3 is TGCGCCAGCAGTCGAGGCAGGGATGGCCAAGAGACCCAGTACTTC. The chain couples TRBV10-1 to TRBJ2-5; tentatively, D is TRBD1 (5 bases). V was trimmed by 5 bases and J by 1 base, leaving 14 bases between them. The CDR3 sequence is 15 residues long. Germline values: CDR1 WNHNN, CDR2 SYGVQD (reference sequence).

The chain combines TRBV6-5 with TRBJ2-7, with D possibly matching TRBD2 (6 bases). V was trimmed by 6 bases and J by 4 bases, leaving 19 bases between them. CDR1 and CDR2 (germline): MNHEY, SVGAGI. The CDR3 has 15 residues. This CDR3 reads CASSLSGLAVYEQYF. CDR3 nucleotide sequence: TGTGCCAGCAGCTTATCGGGACTGGCGGTATACGAGCAGTACTTC.

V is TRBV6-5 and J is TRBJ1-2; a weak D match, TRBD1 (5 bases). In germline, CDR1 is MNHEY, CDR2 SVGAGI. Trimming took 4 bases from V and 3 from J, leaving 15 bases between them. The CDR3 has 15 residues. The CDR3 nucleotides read TGTGCCAGCAGTTCTCCCGGTGGGGGGGACTATGGCTACACCTTC. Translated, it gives CASSSPGGGDYGYTF.

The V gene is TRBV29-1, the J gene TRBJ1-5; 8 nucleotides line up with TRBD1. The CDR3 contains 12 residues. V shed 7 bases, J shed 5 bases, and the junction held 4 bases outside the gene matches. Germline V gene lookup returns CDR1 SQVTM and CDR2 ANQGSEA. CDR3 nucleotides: TGCAGCGCCAAGACAGGGGATCAGCCCCAGCATTTT. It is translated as CSAKTGDQPQHF.

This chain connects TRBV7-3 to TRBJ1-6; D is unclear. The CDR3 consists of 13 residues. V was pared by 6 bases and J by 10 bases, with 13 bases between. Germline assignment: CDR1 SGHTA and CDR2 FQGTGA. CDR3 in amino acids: CASSGPAGSPLHF. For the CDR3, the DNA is TGTGCCAGCAGTGGACCCGCGGGGTCACCCCTCCACTTT.

CDR3 in DNA: TGCAGCGTGGGGGTGTTTGGAACAGATACGCAGTATTTT. This translates into CSVGVFGTDTQYF. This chain joins TRBV29-1 and TRBJ2-3; the D gene could be TRBD1 or TRBD2 (5 bases each). The ends were cut back, 6 bases at V and 3 bases at J, with 13 bases in the middle. The CDR3 has 13 amino acids. Germline V gene lookup returns CDR1 SQVTM and CDR2 ANQGSEA.

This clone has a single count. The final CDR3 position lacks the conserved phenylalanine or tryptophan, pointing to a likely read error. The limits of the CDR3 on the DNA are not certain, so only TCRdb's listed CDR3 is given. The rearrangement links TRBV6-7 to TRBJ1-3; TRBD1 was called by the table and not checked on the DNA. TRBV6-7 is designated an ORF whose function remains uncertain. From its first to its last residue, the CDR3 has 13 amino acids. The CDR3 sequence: CASSYSQEGVYIL.